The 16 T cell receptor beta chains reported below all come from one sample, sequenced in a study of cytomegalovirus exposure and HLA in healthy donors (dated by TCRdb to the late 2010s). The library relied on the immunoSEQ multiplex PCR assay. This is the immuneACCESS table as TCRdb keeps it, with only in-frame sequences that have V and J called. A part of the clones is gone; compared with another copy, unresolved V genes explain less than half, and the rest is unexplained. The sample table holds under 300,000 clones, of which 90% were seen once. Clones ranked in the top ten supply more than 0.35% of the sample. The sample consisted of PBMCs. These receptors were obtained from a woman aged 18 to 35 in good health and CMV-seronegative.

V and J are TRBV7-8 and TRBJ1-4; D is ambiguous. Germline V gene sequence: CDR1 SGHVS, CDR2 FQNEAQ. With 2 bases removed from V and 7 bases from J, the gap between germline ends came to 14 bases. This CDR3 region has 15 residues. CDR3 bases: TGTGCCAGCAGCTTACTAGGGAGTTCGGGTGAAAAACTGTTTTTT. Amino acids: CASSLLGSSGEKLFF.

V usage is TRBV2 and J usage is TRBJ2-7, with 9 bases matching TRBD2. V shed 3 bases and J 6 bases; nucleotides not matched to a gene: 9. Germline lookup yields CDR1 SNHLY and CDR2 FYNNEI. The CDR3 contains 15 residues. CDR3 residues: CASSDAGGRSVEQYV. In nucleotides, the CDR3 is TGTGCCAGCAGTGATGCGGGGGGGAGGTCGGTCGAGCAGTACGTC.

CDR3 sequence reads: CASSSLGGQGAHEQYV. CDR3 nucleotides: TGTGCCAGCAGCTCCCTGGGGGGACAGGGGGCCCACGAGCAGTACGTC. The chain carries TRBV11-2 and TRBJ2-7, with 12 bases that match TRBD1. CDR1 and CDR2 from the germline V gene are SGHAT and FQNNGV. The CDR3 is 16 amino acids. The V segment lost 4 bases and the J segment 5 bases; nucleotides outside the gene matches: 9.

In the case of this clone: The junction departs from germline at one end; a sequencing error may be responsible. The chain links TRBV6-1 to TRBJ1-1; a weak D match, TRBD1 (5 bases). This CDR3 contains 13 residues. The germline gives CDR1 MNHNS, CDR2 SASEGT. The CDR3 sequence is CASSEARQSEAFF. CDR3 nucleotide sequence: TGTGCCAGCAGTGAAGCTCGACAGTCTGAGGCTTTCTTT.

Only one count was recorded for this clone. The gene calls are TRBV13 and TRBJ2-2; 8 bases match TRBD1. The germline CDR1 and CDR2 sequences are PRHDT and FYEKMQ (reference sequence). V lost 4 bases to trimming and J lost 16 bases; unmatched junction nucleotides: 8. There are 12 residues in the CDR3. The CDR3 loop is CASSSGGRHRFF. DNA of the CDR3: TGTGCCAGCAGCTCAGGGGGCCGACATCGGTTTTTT. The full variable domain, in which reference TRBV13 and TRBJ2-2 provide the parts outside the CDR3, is AAGVIQSPRHLIKEKRETATLKCYPIPRHDTVYWYQQGPGQDPQFLISFYEKMQSDKGSIPDRFSAQQFSDYHSELNMSSLELGDSALYFCASSSGGRHRFFGEGSRLTVL.

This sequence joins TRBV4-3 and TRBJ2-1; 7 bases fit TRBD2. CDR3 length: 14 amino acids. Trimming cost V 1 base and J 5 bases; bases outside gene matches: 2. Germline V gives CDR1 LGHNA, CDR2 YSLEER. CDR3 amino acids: CASSQGGGDNEQFF. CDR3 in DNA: TGCGCCAGCAGCCAAGGCGGGGGAGACAATGAGCAGTTCTTC.

CDR3 residues: CASSIFSGGPHEQFF. In DNA form, the CDR3 reads TGTGCCAGTAGTATCTTTTCGGGGGGGCCTCATGAGCAGTTCTTC. The rearrangement joins TRBV19 to TRBJ2-1, with 8 bases lining up with TRBD2. V lost 3 bases and J lost 8; bases outside the gene matches: 9. The CDR3 runs to 15 residues. The germline V gene has CDR1 LNHDA and CDR2 SQIVND (reference sequence).

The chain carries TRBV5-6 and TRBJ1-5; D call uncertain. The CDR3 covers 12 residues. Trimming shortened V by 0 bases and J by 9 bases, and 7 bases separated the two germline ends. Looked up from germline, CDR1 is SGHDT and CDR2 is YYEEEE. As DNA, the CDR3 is TGTGCCAGCAGCTTGGCGATCGGGCCCCAGCATTTT. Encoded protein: CASSLAIGPQHF.

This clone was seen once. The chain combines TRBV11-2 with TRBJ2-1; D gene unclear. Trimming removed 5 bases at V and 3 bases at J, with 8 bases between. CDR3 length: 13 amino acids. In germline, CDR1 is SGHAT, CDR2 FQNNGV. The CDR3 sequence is CASSPNSYNEQFF. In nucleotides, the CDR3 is TGTGCCAGCAGCCCTAATAGCTACAATGAGCAGTTCTTC.

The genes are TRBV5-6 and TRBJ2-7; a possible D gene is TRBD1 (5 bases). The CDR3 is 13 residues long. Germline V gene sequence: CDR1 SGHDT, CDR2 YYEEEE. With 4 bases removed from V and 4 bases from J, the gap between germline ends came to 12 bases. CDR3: CASSGDRIYEQYV. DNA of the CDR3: TGTGCCAGCAGCGGAGACAGAATTTACGAGCAGTACGTC.

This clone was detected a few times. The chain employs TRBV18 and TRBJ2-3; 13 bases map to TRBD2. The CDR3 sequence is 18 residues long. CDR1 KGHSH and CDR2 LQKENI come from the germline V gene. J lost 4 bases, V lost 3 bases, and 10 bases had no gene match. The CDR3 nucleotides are TGTGCCAGCTCACCGCCGACACTAGCGGGGGGGCCAGCAGATACGCAGTATTTT. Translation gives CASSPPTLAGGPADTQYF.

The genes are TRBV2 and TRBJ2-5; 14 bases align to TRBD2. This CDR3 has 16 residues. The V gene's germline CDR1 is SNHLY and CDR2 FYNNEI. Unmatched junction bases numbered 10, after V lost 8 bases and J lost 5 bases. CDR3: CASFRTSGGSTETQYF. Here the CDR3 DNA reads TGTGCCAGCTTTCGGACTAGCGGGGGGTCGACGGAGACCCAGTACTTC.

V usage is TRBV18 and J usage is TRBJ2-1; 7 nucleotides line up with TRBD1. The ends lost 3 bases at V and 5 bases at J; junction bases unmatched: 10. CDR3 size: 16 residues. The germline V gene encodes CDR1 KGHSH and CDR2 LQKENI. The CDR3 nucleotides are TGTGCCAGCTCACCTCCGGGACAGCCTATTAACAATGAGCAGTTCTTC. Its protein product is CASSPPGQPINNEQFF.

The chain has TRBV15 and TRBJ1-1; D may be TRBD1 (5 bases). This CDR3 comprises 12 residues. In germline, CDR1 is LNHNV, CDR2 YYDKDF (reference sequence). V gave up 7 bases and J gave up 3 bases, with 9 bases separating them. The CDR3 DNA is TGTGCCACCACGGGGGGGGACACTGAAGCTTTCTTT. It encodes CATTGGDTEAFF.

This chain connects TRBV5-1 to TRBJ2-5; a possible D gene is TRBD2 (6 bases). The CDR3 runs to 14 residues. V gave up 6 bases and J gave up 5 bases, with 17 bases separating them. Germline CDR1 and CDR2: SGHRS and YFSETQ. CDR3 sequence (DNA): TGCGCCAGCAACTCCGGGACTCAAGGCGAGACCCAGTACTTC. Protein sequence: CASNSGTQGETQYF.

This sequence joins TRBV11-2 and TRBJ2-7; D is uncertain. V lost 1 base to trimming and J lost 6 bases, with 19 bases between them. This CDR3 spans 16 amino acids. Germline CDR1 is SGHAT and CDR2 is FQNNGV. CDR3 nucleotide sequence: TGTGCCAGCAGCTTAGGCTACAGTCAGTATAGTTTCGAGCAGTACGTC. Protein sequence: CASSLGYSQYSFEQYV.